One and the same sample provided the 10 T cell receptor beta chains below, sequenced in a study of shared T cell receptors in the human thymus. The data were produced by immunoSEQ multiplex PCR, yet TCRdb's version contains in-frame clones alone and is incomplete. The sample has about 660,000 clones; approximately 87% are singletons. Separately, the same data were catalogued under a study of human thymus T cells.

Sequencing was carried out using thymocytes. Every receptor here comes from a boy under two years old with a congenital heart defect.

V gene TRBV5-1 combines with J gene TRBJ2-3; 11 bases are shared with TRBD2. The germline V gene encodes CDR1 SGHRS and CDR2 YFSETQ. This CDR3 has 20 residues. V gave up 4 bases and J gave up 3 bases; unmatched junction bases: 19. The CDR3 nucleotides are TGCGCCAGCAGCCGTCGGCCCTATAGCGGGAGGGCCCTTCGGACAGATACGCAGTATTTT. This codes for CASSRRPYSGRALRTDTQYF.

The V gene is TRBV4-2, the J gene TRBJ1-1; TRBD1 is a possible D gene (5 bases). The CDR3 extends over 15 amino acids. V lost 1 base and J 5 bases, leaving 14 bases between the germline ends. Germline V gene data show CDR1 as LGHNA and CDR2 as YNFKEQ. The CDR3 sequence: CASSQAETGGTEAFF. As DNA, the CDR3 is TGTGCCAGCAGCCAAGCGGAGACGGGGGGTACTGAAGCTTTCTTT.

The J gene is TRBJ2-1, the V gene TRBV14, with TRBD2 matching over 8 bases. This CDR3 contains 17 residues. V shed 4 bases, J shed 5 bases, and the junction held 13 bases outside the gene matches. The V gene's germline CDR1 is SGHDN and CDR2 FVKESK. CDR3 bases: TGTGCCAGCAGCCGGAGTAAAACCGGGGGGGCGAACAATGAGCAGTTCTTC. This translates into CASSRSKTGGANNEQFF.

In DNA form, the CDR3 reads TGCGCCAGCAGTCGAGACCAACAGGGTGACCGCTCTGGGGCCAACGTCCTGACTTTC. Protein sequence: CASSRDQQGDRSGANVLTF. This chain connects TRBV23-1 to TRBJ2-6; TRBD1 is a possible D gene (6 bases). TRBV23-1 is reported as an ORF; its role is uncertain. The CDR3 is 19 amino acids. Trimming removed 4 bases from V and 0 bases from J, with 19 bases in between.

In nucleotides, the CDR3 is TGTGCCAGCAGCAGGGGGGGTCAGGGGACTTTGTACTTC. It encodes CASSRGGQGTLYF. V is TRBV7-9 and J is TRBJ2-5, with D possibly matching TRBD2 (7 bases). The germline CDR1 and CDR2 sequences are SEHNR and FQNEAQ (reference sequence). There are 13 residues in the CDR3. V dropped 5 bases and J dropped 13 bases, with 20 bases sitting between them.

This chain links TRBV5-1 with TRBJ2-1, with 8 positions matching TRBD1. This CDR3 comprises 16 residues. V was clipped by 3 bases and J by 6 bases; unmatched bases: 11. Germline V gene data show CDR1 as SGHRS and CDR2 as YFSETQ. This CDR3 is CASSWQQGVGSNEQFF. CDR3 DNA: TGCGCCAGCAGCTGGCAACAGGGGGTAGGTAGCAATGAGCAGTTCTTC.

The chain combines TRBV11-1 with TRBJ1-1, with a possible D match to TRBD1 (5 bases). V was shortened by 1 base and J by 1 base, with 16 bases between the two germline ends. The germline CDR1 and CDR2 sequences are SGHAT and FQDESV (reference sequence). This CDR3 is built from 17 residues. The CDR3 sequence: CASSLDTPRQQNTEAFF. The CDR3 DNA is TGTGCCAGCAGCTTAGACACACCGAGACAGCAGAACACTGAAGCTTTCTTT.

The chain combines TRBV11-2 with TRBJ2-7; D remains ambiguous. CDR1 and CDR2 (germline): SGHAT, FQNNGV. This CDR3 comprises 14 residues. Trimming stripped 7 bases from V and 0 bases from J, with 13 bases between. CDR3 protein: CASTPTQSSYEQYF. The CDR3 region has the DNA TGTGCCAGCACCCCGACTCAATCCTCCTACGAGCAGTACTTC.

The V gene is TRBV27, the J gene TRBJ2-7; possible D gene TRBD1, 6 bases. In germline, CDR1 is MNHEY, CDR2 SMNVEV (reference sequence). Deletions cut 10 bases from V and 6 bases from J, with 19 bases between. The CDR3 length is 13 residues. The CDR3 protein is CATAHRAPGEQYF. The CDR3 DNA reads as TGTGCCACCGCTCACAGGGCACCTGGCGAGCAGTACTTC.

V and J are TRBV14 and TRBJ2-1; TRBD2 agrees at 15 bases. The CDR3 is 17 residues long. Germline V gene sequence: CDR1 SGHDN, CDR2 FVKESK. The J segment lost 7 bases and the V segment lost 4 bases, leaving 8 bases of the junction unmatched. CDR3 region: CASSPGLAGGPGNEQFF. The DNA of the CDR3 is TGTGCCAGCAGCCCCGGACTAGCGGGAGGGCCGGGAAATGAGCAGTTCTTC.